Listed below are T cell receptor beta chains from one sample, sequenced in a study of control samples from healthy donors and cancer patients. The method was immunoSEQ multiplex PCR; TCRdb's version includes in-frame clones alone and lacks a portion of them. The data contain 190,000 or so clones, over 85% of them singletons. The source material was blood. These receptors all come from a man aged 18 to 30 in good health. Both conserved end residues are part of each CDR3. The D gene is left open where the match is weak. Clone size is given for some rows only: seen once, a few or many times, or a class if the clone is expanded.

d_call: TRBD1; v_call: TRBV19; clone_size: -; j_call: TRBJ1-6; cdr3_nt: TGTGCCAGTAAGAGGACAGGAGTTAATTCACCCCTCCACTTT; cdr3_aa: CASKRTGVNSPLHF
d_call: TRBD1; v_call: TRBV5-1; clone_size: -; j_call: TRBJ1-1; cdr3_nt: TGCGCCAGCAGCTTCGAGGGACAGGGAACGTCTGAAGCTTTCTTT; cdr3_aa: CASSFEGQGTSEAFF
d_call: -; v_call: TRBV6-5; clone_size: -; j_call: TRBJ1-2; cdr3_nt: TGTGCCAGCAGTTCTGGCAAGACTAACTATGGCTACACCTTC; cdr3_aa: CASSSGKTNYGYTF
d_call: TRBD1; v_call: TRBV6-5; clone_size: -; j_call: TRBJ1-2; cdr3_nt: TGTGCCAGCAGTCGGACAGGGTATGGCTACACCTTC; cdr3_aa: CASSRTGYGYTF
d_call: TRBD2; v_call: TRBV11-3; clone_size: -; j_call: TRBJ2-7; cdr3_nt: TGTGCCGGTGACATAGCGGGGGGGCGATCCTACGAGCAGTACTTC; cdr3_aa: CAGDIAGGRSYEQYF
d_call: -; v_call: TRBV6-6; clone_size: -; j_call: TRBJ2-3; cdr3_nt: TGTGCCAGCAGCAGCCTCGGAAGCTACACAGATACGCAGTATTTT; cdr3_aa: CASSSLGSYTDTQYF
d_call: TRBD1; v_call: TRBV2; clone_size: -; j_call: TRBJ1-4; cdr3_nt: TGTGCCAGCAGTGAAGCGCAAGGACAGGTTCTCGATAAACTGTTTTTT; cdr3_aa: CASSEAQGQVLDKLFF
d_call: -; v_call: TRBV9; clone_size: -; j_call: TRBJ1-5; cdr3_nt: TGTGCCAGCAGCGTAGTAAAATTAGGGCAGGCGAACCATAGCAATCAGCCCCAGCATTTT; cdr3_aa: CASSVVKLGQANHSNQPQHF
d_call: -; v_call: TRBV10-3; clone_size: -; j_call: TRBJ2-7; cdr3_nt: TGTGCCATCAGTGATGATGGGGCGCAGGGCGAGCAGTACTTC; cdr3_aa: CAISDDGAQGEQYF
d_call: -; v_call: TRBV27; clone_size: -; j_call: TRBJ1-6; cdr3_nt: TGTGCCAGCAGCCTACGCACGGGGGGCCCTTCACCCCTCCACTTT; cdr3_aa: CASSLRTGGPSPLHF
d_call: -; v_call: TRBV5-8; clone_size: -; j_call: TRBJ2-4; cdr3_nt: TGTGCCAGCAGCTTGGTTTCGTGGGGCACCGATATTCTGGCCAAAAACATTCAGTACTTC; cdr3_aa: CASSLVSWGTDILAKNIQYF
d_call: TRBD1; v_call: TRBV6-1; clone_size: -; j_call: TRBJ1-4; cdr3_nt: TGTGCCAGCAGTGACCCGGAGGGGGCCCAAAAACTGTTTTTT; cdr3_aa: CASSDPEGAQKLFF
d_call: TRBD1; v_call: TRBV19; clone_size: -; j_call: TRBJ1-6; cdr3_nt: TGTGCCAGTAGTTCAGCAGGGGGCGCTTACCCACCCCTCCACTTT; cdr3_aa: CASSSAGGAYPPLHF
d_call: TRBD1; v_call: TRBV5-6; clone_size: -; j_call: TRBJ2-7; cdr3_nt: TGTGCCAGCAGCGACAGGGGGCTCTACGAGCAGTACTTC; cdr3_aa: CASSDRGLYEQYF
d_call: -; v_call: TRBV6-6; clone_size: -; j_call: TRBJ2-5; cdr3_nt: TGTGCCAGCAGTTACGGACATATCCAAGAGACCCAGTACTTC; cdr3_aa: CASSYGHIQETQYF
d_call: -; v_call: TRBV15; clone_size: -; j_call: TRBJ2-5; cdr3_nt: TGTGCCACCAGCTCCTACTCCGGGACAGCGGGAGAGACCCAGTACTTC; cdr3_aa: CATSSYSGTAGETQYF
d_call: TRBD1; v_call: TRBV7-8; clone_size: -; j_call: TRBJ1-6; cdr3_nt: TGTGCCAGCAGCGTAACCGGGACAGATAATTCACCCCTCCACTTT; cdr3_aa: CASSVTGTDNSPLHF
d_call: TRBD2; v_call: TRBV5-1; clone_size: -; j_call: TRBJ2-5; cdr3_nt: TGCGCCAGCAGCTACGGGGGGAGCCAAGAGACCCAGTACTTC; cdr3_aa: CASSYGGSQETQYF
d_call: -; v_call: TRBV28; clone_size: -; j_call: TRBJ2-1; cdr3_nt: TGTGCCAGCTTTTCGGGACAAATCTACAATGAGCAGTTCTTC; cdr3_aa: CASFSGQIYNEQFF
d_call: -; v_call: TRBV10-3; clone_size: -; j_call: TRBJ1-4; cdr3_nt: TGTGCCATCAGTGAGTCGGGAGGGGCTGCGCCTAATGAAAAACTGTTTTTT; cdr3_aa: CAISESGGAAPNEKLFF
d_call: -; v_call: TRBV20-1; clone_size: -; j_call: TRBJ1-5; cdr3_nt: TGCAGTGCGAGTGATTCAGGGTATACTCAGCCCCAGCATTTT; cdr3_aa: CSASDSGYTQPQHF
d_call: TRBD1; v_call: TRBV11-3; clone_size: -; j_call: TRBJ2-7; cdr3_nt: TGTGCCAGCAGCCCCTCGACAGGGACCGAGCAGTACTTC; cdr3_aa: CASSPSTGTEQYF
d_call: TRBD2; v_call: TRBV25-1; clone_size: -; j_call: TRBJ2-2; cdr3_nt: TGTGCCAGCAGTGAACGCTGGGGAGGGGTGGGTGGCGGGGAGCTGTTTTTT; cdr3_aa: CASSERWGGVGGGELFF
d_call: TRBD2; v_call: TRBV4-1; clone_size: -; j_call: TRBJ2-2; cdr3_nt: TGCGCCAGCAGCTTACTAGCGGGGGGTGGCACCGGGGAGCTGTTTTTT; cdr3_aa: CASSLLAGGGTGELFF
d_call: TRBD2; v_call: TRBV2; clone_size: -; j_call: TRBJ2-2; cdr3_nt: TGTGCCAGCAGACCGGGACTAGCGGACACCGGGGAGCTGTTTTTT; cdr3_aa: CASRPGLADTGELFF
d_call: -; v_call: TRBV29-1; clone_size: -; j_call: TRBJ1-6; cdr3_nt: TGCAGCGTTGCCTCCGGGACTAATTCACCCCTCCACTTT; cdr3_aa: CSVASGTNSPLHF
d_call: -; v_call: TRBV5-5; clone_size: -; j_call: TRBJ1-1; cdr3_nt: TGTGCCAGCAGCTTGGTCGGGGGTCACAACACTGAAGCTTTCTTT; cdr3_aa: CASSLVGGHNTEAFF
d_call: TRBD2; v_call: TRBV29-1; clone_size: -; j_call: TRBJ2-5; cdr3_nt: TGCAGCCTCCGGACTAGCGGGGTCGGGGAGACCCAGTACTTC; cdr3_aa: CSLRTSGVGETQYF
d_call: -; v_call: TRBV9; clone_size: -; j_call: TRBJ2-2; cdr3_nt: TGTGCCAGCAGCGTAGAAGGCAGGGTAGCTACGGGGGAGCTGTTTTTT; cdr3_aa: CASSVEGRVATGELFF
d_call: TRBD2; v_call: TRBV6-5; clone_size: -; j_call: TRBJ2-5; cdr3_nt: TGTGCCAGCAGAACGTCTCGGACGGGGGGAGAGACCCAGTACTTC; cdr3_aa: CASRTSRTGGETQYF
d_call: -; v_call: TRBV12-5; clone_size: few; j_call: TRBJ1-3; cdr3_nt: TGTGCTAGTGGTAAAAGTCTAGGAGGAAACACCATATATTTT; cdr3_aa: CASGKSLGGNTIYF
d_call: -; v_call: TRBV15; clone_size: -; j_call: TRBJ2-1; cdr3_nt: TGTGCCACCAGCAGAGTCGAAGGCGGTGTGAATGAGCAGTTCTTC; cdr3_aa: CATSRVEGGVNEQFF
d_call: -; v_call: TRBV3-1/TRBV3-2; clone_size: -; j_call: TRBJ1-1; cdr3_nt: TGTGCCAGCAGCCAAGACTCCAGGACCGCTTTGGACACTGAAGCTTTCTTT; cdr3_aa: CASSQDSRTALDTEAFF